This entry lists 15 T cell receptor beta chains sequenced from one sample in a study of blood T cell repertoires in COVID-19. Assay used: immunoSEQ multiplex PCR; TCRdb lists only in-frame clones, some missing. The sample lists 150,000 to 200,000 clones, roughly 82% occurring once. Sequences were obtained from PBMCs or T cells enriched from blood (not recorded which). The receptors originated from a man aged 50 or older who had recovered from COVID-19.

DNA of the CDR3: TGCGCCAGCAGCCCGGGACAGGTGAATGAGCAGTTCTTC. Protein product: CASSPGQVNEQFF. The chain has TRBV5-1 and TRBJ2-1; 8 bases map to TRBD1. With 4 bases clipped from V and 7 bases from J, the junction kept 4 bases outside the gene matches. CDR1 and CDR2 (germline): SGHRS, YFSETQ. The CDR3 is 13 residues long.

The gene calls are TRBV7-8 and TRBJ2-6, with 8 bases aligning to TRBD1. Trimming cost V 8 bases and J 4 bases; bases outside gene matches: 7. Germline V lookup: CDR1 SGHVS, CDR2 FQNEAQ. The CDR3 spans 15 residues. This CDR3 reads CASSPGGAGANVLTF. CDR3 DNA: TGTGCCAGCTCCCCAGGGGGCGCGGGGGCCAACGTCCTGACTTTC.

This clone was seen more than once but under ten times. The V gene is TRBV13, the J gene TRBJ1-2, with a weak D call TRBD1 (5 bases). The CDR3 is 13 amino acids. Germline loops: CDR1 PRHDT, CDR2 FYEKMQ (reference sequence). Trimming shortened V by 5 bases and J by 6 bases, and 13 bases separated the two germline ends. CDR3 sequence: CASSPGQGHGYTF. The CDR3 nucleotides read TGTGCCAGCAGCCCCGGGCAGGGCCATGGCTACACCTTC.

The gene calls are TRBV5-1 and TRBJ2-7, with TRBD2 matching 9 bases. The CDR3 extends over 14 amino acids. J was trimmed by 2 bases and V by 4 bases; bases with no gene match: 4. Germline lookup yields CDR1 SGHRS and CDR2 YFSETQ. CDR3 amino acids: CASSGRGGAYEQYF. The CDR3 DNA is TGCGCCAGCAGCGGTCGCGGGGGGGCCTACGAGCAGTACTTC. Using reference TRBV5-1 and TRBJ2-7 for the parts outside the CDR3, the full variable domain is KAGVTQTPRYLIKTRGQQVTLSCSPISGHRSVSWYQQTPGQGLQFLFEYFSETQRNKGNFPGRFSGRQFSNSRSEMNVSTLELGDSALYLCASSGRGGAYEQYFGPGTRLTVT.

This chain joins TRBV18 and TRBJ2-5, with D possibly matching TRBD2 (6 bases). This CDR3 spans 14 amino acids. Looked up from germline, CDR1 is KGHSH and CDR2 is LQKENI. Trimming left V 5 bases short and J 10 bases short, with 20 bases between. In DNA form, the CDR3 reads TGTGCCAGCTCATCCCAGACTAGTGAAAGAGTCCAGTACTTC. Translating gives CASSSQTSERVQYF.

The chain links TRBV3-1 (or the pseudogene TRBV3-2) to TRBJ1-6; D is possibly TRBD1 (5 bases). Trimming shortened V by 3 bases and J by 8 bases, and 17 bases separated the two germline ends. This CDR3 is built from 16 residues. Germline V CDR1 and CDR2: LGHDT, YNNKEL (reference sequence). The CDR3 DNA reads TGTGCCAGCAGCCAGGCCGGAGGGGCGAGGGATTCACCCCTCCACTTT. Translation: CASSQAGGARDSPLHF.

This sequence joins TRBV10-1 and TRBJ2-5; TRBD1 matches at 8 bases. Per the germline V gene, CDR1 is WNHNN and CDR2 is SYGVQD (reference sequence). The CDR3 is 15 residues long. V lost 2 bases and J lost 0; bases outside the gene matches: 2. CDR3 amino acids: CASSEGQGYQETQYF. The CDR3 DNA follows: TGCGCCAGCAGTGAGGGACAGGGTTACCAAGAGACCCAGTACTTC.

The CDR3 nucleotides are TGTGCCAGCAGCCCCTGGGTGGATCGGGGGGACCAGTACTTC. Protein: CASSPWVDRGDQYF. The rearrangement links TRBV7-9 to TRBJ2-5, with 7 bases fitting TRBD2. Unmatched junction bases numbered 13, after V lost 5 bases and J lost 10 bases. The CDR3 consists of 14 residues. From germline, CDR1 is SEHNR and CDR2 FQNEAQ (reference sequence).

For the CDR3, the DNA is TGTGCCAGCAGTTTATCCGTACAGGGGGTAGGAAAGAATGGCTACACCTTC. Translation: CASSLSVQGVGKNGYTF. The chain uses TRBV28 and TRBJ1-2; 8 bases match TRBD1. Trimming removed 1 base from V and 6 bases from J; junction bases left unmatched: 13. The CDR3 contains 17 residues. The germline V gene has CDR1 MDHEN and CDR2 SYDVKM.

The CDR3 nucleotides are TGTGCCACCAGTGATGGAGGCAGGGGAGCAACTAATGAAAAACTGTTTTTT. Encoded protein: CATSDGGRGATNEKLFF. V usage is TRBV24-1 and J usage is TRBJ1-4; possibly TRBD1 for D (6 bases). CDR3 length: 17 residues. Germline V gene sequence: CDR1 KGHDR, CDR2 SFDVKD. V was shortened by 3 bases and J by 0 bases, with 13 bases between the two germline ends.

The chain joins TRBV3-1 (or the pseudogene TRBV3-2) to TRBJ1-1; tentatively, D is TRBD1 (6 bases). With 4 bases removed from V and 8 bases from J, the gap between germline ends came to 8 bases. The CDR3 runs 11 residues. Germline V gives CDR1 LGHDT, CDR2 YNNKEL (reference sequence). CDR3 sequence reads: CASSRTGEAFF. The CDR3, as DNA: TGTGCCAGCAGCCGAACAGGGGAAGCTTTCTTT.

The sample holds one count of this clone. This sequence joins TRBV19 and TRBJ1-3; 7 bases are a match to TRBD1. CDR1 is LNHDA and CDR2 is SQIVND in the germline V gene (reference sequence). The CDR3 is made up of 16 amino acids. V lost 7 bases to trimming and J lost 0 bases; unmatched junction nucleotides: 9. Here the CDR3 reads CASTLGQSSSGNTIYF. The CDR3 region has the DNA TGTGCCAGTACCTTGGGACAGAGTAGCTCTGGAAACACCATATATTTT.

The chain employs TRBV5-4 and TRBJ1-6; D is perhaps TRBD1 (6 bases). Germline V CDR1 and CDR2: SGHNT, YYREEE (reference sequence). The CDR3 is 15 amino acids. V was shortened by 0 bases and J by 4 bases, with 8 bases between the two germline ends. The CDR3 region is CASSLGTVYNSPLHF. DNA of the CDR3: TGTGCCAGCAGCTTGGGGACAGTATATAATTCACCCCTCCACTTT.

This chain connects TRBV5-6 to TRBJ1-5, with TRBD1 as a possible D gene (6 bases). This CDR3 is 15 amino acids long. Germline V CDR1 and CDR2: SGHDT, YYEEEE. Trimming shortened V by 5 bases and J by 7 bases, and 19 bases separated the two germline ends. CDR3 protein: CASRRRGASSQPQHF. CDR3 nucleotide sequence: TGTGCCAGCAGACGCCGGGGGGCCTCGAGCCAGCCCCAGCATTTT.

The chain links TRBV4-2 to TRBJ1-1; 8 positions match TRBD1. Germline lookup yields CDR1 LGHNA and CDR2 YNFKEQ. With 0 bases clipped from V and 3 bases from J, the junction kept 3 bases outside the gene matches. The length of the CDR3 is 15 residues. The CDR3 reads CASSQEGQGYTEAFF. For the CDR3, the DNA is TGTGCCAGCAGCCAAGAAGGACAGGGTTACACTGAAGCTTTCTTT.